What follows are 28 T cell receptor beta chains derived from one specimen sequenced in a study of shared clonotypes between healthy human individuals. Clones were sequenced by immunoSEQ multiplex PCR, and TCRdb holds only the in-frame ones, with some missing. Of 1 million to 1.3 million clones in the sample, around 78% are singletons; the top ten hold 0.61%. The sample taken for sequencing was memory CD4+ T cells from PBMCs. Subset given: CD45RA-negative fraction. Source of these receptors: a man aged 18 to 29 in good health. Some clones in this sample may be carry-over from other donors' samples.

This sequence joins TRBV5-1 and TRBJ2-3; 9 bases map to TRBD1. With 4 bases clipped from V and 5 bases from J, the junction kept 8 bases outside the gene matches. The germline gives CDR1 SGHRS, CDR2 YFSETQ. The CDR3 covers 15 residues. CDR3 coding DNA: TGCGCCAGCAGCCAACAGGGGGCCGAGGTAGATACGCAGTATTTT. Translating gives CASSQQGAEVDTQYF.

In nucleotides, the CDR3 is TGTGCCAGCGGTCCTGGGGGCACCACCTACGAGCAGTACTTC. Translating gives CASGPGGTTYEQYF. This chain links TRBV28 with TRBJ2-7; tentatively, D is TRBD1 (6 bases). The length of the CDR3 is 14 residues. With 8 bases removed from V and 2 bases from J, the gap between germline ends came to 16 bases. From germline, CDR1 is MDHEN and CDR2 SYDVKM. Complete variable domain (other parts from reference TRBV28 and TRBJ2-7): DVKVTQSSRYLVKRTGEKVFLECVQDMDHENMFWYRQDPGLGLRLIYFSYDVKMKEKGDIPEGYSVSREKKERFSLILESASTNQTSMYLCASGPGGTTYEQYFGPGTRLTVT.

The CDR3: CASTIALTTDLTDTQYF. The CDR3 nucleotides read TGTGCCAGCACCATCGCCCTTACTACCGACCTCACAGATACGCAGTATTTT. The V and J genes are TRBV2 and TRBJ2-3; D remains unclear. Trimming shortened V by 7 bases and J by 2 bases, and 22 bases separated the two germline ends. The germline V gene has CDR1 SNHLY and CDR2 FYNNEI. The CDR3 is made up of 17 amino acids. Drawing the rest from reference TRBV2 and TRBJ2-3, the complete variable domain is EPEVTQTPSHQVTQMGQEVILRCVPISNHLYFYWYRQILGQKVEFLVSFYNNEISEKSEIFDDQFSVERPDGSNFTLKIRSTKLEDSAMYFCASTIALTTDLTDTQYFGPGTRLTVL.

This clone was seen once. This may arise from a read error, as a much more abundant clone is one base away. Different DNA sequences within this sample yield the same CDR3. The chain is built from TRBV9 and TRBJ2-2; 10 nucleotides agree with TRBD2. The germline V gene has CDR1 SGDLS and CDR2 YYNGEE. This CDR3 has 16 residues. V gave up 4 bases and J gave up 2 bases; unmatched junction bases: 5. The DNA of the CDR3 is TGTGCCAGCAGCCCCCGGACTAGCGGAAACACCGGGGAGCTGTTTTTT. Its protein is CASSPRTSGNTGELFF.

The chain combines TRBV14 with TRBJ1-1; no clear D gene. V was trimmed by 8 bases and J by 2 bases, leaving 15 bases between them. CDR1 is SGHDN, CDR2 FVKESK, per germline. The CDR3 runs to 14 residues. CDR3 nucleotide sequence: TGTGCCAGCGGATCCGGAGGCCCTAACACTGAAGCTTTCTTT. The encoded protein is CASGSGGPNTEAFF.

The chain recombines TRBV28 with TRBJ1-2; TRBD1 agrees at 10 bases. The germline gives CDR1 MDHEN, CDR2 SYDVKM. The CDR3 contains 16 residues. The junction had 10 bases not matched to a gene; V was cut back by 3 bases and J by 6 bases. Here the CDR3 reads CASSFLSVGQGDGYTF. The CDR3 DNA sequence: TGTGCCAGCAGTTTTTTATCGGTTGGACAGGGGGATGGCTACACCTTC.

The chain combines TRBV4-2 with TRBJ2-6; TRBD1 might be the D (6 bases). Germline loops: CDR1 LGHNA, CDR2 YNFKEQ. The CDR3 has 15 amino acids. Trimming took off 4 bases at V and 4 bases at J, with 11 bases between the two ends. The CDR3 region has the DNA TGTGCCAGCAGCCTAACAGGGACAGGGGCCAACGTCCTGACTTTC. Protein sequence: CASSLTGTGANVLTF.

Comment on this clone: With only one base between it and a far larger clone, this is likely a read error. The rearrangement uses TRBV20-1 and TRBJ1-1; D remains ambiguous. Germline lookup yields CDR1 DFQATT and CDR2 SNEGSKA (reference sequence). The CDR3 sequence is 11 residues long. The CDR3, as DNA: TGCAGTGCTAGGAGAGCCACTGGAGCTTTCTTT. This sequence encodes CSARRATGAFF.

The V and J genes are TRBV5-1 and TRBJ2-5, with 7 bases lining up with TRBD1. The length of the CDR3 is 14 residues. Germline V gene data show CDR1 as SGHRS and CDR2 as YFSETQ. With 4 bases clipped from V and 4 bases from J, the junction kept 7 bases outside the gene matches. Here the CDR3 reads CASSAGTVVETQYF. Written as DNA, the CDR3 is TGCGCCAGCAGCGCCGGGACAGTAGTAGAGACCCAGTACTTC.

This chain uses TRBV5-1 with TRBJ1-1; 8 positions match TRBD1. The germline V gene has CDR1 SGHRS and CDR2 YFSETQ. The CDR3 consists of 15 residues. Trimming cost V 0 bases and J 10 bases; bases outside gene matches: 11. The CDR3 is CASSLDKTGGLGAFF. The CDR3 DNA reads TGCGCCAGCAGCTTGGACAAAACAGGGGGTCTGGGAGCTTTCTTT.

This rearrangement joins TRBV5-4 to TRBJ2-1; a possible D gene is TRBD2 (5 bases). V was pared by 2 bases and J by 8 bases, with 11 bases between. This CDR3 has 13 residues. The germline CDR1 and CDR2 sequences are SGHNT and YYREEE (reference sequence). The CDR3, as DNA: TGTGCCAGCAGCTTAGCGAGGGCGGATGAGCAGTTCTTC. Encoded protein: CASSLARADEQFF. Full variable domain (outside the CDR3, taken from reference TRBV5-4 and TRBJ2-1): ETGVTQSPTHLIKTRGQQVTLRCSSQSGHNTVSWYQQALGQGPQFIFQYYREEENGRGNFPPRFSGLQFPNYSSELNVNALELDDSALYLCASSLARADEQFFGPGTRLTVL.

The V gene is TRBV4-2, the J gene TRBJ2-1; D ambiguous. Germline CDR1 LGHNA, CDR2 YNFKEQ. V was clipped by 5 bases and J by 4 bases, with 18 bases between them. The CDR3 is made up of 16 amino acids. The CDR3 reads CASSLGSNSPYNEQFF. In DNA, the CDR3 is TGTGCCAGCAGCTTGGGATCGAATAGTCCTTACAATGAGCAGTTCTTC.

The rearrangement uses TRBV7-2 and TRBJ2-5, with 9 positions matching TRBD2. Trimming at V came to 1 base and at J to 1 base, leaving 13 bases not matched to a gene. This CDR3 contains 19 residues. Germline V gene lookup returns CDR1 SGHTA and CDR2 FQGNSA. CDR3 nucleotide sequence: TGTGCCAGCAGCTTAGTAGGGGGTGGGCTAGCGGGGCTCCAAGAGACCCAGTACTTC. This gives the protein CASSLVGGGLAGLQETQYF.

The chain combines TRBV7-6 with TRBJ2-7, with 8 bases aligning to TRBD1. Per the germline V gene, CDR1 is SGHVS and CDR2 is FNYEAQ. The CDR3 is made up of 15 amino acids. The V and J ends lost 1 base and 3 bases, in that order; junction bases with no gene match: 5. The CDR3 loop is CASSLGTGTYYEQYF. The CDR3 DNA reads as TGTGCCAGCAGCTTAGGGACAGGGACCTACTACGAGCAGTACTTC.

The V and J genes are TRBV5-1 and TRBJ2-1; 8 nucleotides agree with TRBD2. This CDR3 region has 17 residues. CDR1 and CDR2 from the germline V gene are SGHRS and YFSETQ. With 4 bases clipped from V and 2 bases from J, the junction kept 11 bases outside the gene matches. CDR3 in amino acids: CASSPARSSGTYNEQFF. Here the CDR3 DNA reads TGCGCCAGCAGCCCCGCCCGTAGTAGCGGGACCTACAATGAGCAGTTCTTC.

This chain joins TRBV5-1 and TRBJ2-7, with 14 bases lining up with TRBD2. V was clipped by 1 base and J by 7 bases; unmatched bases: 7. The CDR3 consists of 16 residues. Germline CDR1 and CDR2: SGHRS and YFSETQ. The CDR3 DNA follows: TGCGCCAGCAGCTTGCGACTAGCGGGAGGGCCGGGAGAGCAGTACTTC. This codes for CASSLRLAGGPGEQYF.

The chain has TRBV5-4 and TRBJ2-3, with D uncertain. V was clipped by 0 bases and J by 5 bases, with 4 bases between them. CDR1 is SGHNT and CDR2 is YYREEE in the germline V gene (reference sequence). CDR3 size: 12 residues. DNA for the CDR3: TGTGCCAGCAGCTTGGAAAGAGATACGCAGTATTTT. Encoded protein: CASSLERDTQYF.

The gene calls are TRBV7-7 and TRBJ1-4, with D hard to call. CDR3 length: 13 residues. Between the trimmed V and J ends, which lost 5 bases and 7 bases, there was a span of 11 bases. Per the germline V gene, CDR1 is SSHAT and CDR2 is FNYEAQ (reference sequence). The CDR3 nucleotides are TGTGCCAGCAGCAAGGACCGGGGTGAAAAACTGTTTTTT. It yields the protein CASSKDRGEKLFF.

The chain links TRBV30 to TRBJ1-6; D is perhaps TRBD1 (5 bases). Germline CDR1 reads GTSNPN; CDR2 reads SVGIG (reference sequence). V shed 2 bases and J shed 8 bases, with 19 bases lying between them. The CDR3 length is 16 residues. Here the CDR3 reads CAWSTSGTLSYSPLHF. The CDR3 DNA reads TGTGCCTGGAGTACTTCCGGGACCCTTAGTTATTCACCCCTCCACTTT.

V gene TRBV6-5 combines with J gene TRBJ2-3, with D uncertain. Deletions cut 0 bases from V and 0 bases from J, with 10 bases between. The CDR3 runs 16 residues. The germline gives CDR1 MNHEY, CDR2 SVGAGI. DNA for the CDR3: TGTGCCAGCAGTTACTCGGGTTTTTTTAGCACAGATACGCAGTATTTT. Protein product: CASSYSGFFSTDTQYF.

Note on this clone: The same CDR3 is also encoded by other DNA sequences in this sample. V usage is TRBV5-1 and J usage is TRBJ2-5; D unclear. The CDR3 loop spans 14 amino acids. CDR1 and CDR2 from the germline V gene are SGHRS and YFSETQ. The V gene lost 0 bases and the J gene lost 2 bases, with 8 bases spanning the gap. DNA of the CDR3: TGCGCCAGCAGCTTGGAGGGCGGACAAGAGACCCAGTACTTC. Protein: CASSLEGGQETQYF.

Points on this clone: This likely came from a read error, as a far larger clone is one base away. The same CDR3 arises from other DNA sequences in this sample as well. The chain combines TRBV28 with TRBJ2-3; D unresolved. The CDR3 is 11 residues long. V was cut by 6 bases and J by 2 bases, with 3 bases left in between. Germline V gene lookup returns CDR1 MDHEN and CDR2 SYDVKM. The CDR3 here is CASSYTDTQYF. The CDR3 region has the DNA TGTGCCAGCAGCTACACAGATACGCAGTATTTT.

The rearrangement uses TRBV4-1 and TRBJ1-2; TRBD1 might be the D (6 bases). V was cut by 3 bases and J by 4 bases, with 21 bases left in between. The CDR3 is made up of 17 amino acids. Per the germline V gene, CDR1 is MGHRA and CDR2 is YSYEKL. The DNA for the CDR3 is TGCGCCAGCAGCCAGGTCAACAACAGGGCACACTCCTATGGCTACACCTTC. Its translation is CASSQVNNRAHSYGYTF.

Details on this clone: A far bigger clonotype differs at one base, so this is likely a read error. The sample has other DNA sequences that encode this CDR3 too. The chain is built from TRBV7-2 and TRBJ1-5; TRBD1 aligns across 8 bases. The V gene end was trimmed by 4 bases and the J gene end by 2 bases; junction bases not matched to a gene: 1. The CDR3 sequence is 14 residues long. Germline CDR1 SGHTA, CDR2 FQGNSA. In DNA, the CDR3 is TGTGCCAGCAGCTCGACAGGGGGCAATCAGCCCCAGCATTTT. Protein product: CASSSTGGNQPQHF. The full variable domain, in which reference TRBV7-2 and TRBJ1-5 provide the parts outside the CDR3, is GAGVSQSPSNKVTEKGKDVELRCDPISGHTALYWYRQSLGQGLEFLIYFQGNSAPDKSGLPSDRFSAERTGGSVSTLTIQRTQQEDSAVYLCASSSTGGNQPQHFGDGTRLSIL.

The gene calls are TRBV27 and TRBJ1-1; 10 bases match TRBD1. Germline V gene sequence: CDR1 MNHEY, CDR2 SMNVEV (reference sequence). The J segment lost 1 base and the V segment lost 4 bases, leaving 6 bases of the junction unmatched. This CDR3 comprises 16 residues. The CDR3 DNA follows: TGTGCCAGCAGTTCCTATGGACAGGGGGGGAACACTGAAGCTTTCTTT. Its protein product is CASSSYGQGGNTEAFF.

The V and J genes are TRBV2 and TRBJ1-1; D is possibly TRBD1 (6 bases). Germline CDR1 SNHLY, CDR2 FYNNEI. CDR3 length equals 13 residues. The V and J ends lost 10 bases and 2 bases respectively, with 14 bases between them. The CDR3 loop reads CANKGQFNTEAFF. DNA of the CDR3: TGTGCCAACAAAGGACAGTTCAACACTGAAGCTTTCTTT.

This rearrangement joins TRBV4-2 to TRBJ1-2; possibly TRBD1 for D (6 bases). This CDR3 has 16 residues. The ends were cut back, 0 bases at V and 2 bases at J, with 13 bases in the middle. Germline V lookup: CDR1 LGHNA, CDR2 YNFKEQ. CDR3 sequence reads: CASSQDQAGANYGYTF. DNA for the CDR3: TGTGCCAGCAGCCAAGATCAGGCAGGGGCAAACTATGGCTACACCTTC.

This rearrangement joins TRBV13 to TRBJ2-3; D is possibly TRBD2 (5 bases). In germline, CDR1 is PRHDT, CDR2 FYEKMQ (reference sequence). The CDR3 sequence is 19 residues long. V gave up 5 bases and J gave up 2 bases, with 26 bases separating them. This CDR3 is CASSLRRPDGLQFTDTQYF. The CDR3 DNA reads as TGTGCCAGCAGCCTTCGACGACCGGACGGACTCCAATTCACAGATACGCAGTATTTT.